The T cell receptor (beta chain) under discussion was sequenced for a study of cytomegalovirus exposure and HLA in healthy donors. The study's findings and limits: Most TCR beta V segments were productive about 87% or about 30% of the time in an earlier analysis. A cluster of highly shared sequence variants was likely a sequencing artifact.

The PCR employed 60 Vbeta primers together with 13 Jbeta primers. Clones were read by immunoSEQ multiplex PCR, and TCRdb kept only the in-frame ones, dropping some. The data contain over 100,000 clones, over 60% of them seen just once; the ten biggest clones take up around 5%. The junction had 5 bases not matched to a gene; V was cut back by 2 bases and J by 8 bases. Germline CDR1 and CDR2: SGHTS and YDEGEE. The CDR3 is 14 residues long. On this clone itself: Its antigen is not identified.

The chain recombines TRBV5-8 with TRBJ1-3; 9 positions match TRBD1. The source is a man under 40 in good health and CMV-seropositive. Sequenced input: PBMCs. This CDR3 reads CASSLRDRVDTIYF. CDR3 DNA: TGTGCCAGCAGCTTACGGGACAGGGTGGACACCATATATTTT.